One and the same sample provided the 26 T cell receptor beta chains below, sequenced in a study of blood T cell repertoires in COVID-19. Sequencing used immunoSEQ multiplex PCR; TCRdb keeps in-frame clones, though not all of them. Of about 480,000 clones listed, 85% to 90% are singletons. Sample: peripheral blood. These receptors all stem from a man between 18 and 29 years old with COVID-19, enrolled during active disease.

This clone was observed a single time. V gene TRBV3-1 (or the pseudogene TRBV3-2) combines with J gene TRBJ1-1, with 7 bases fitting TRBD1. With 5 bases clipped from V and 6 bases from J, the junction kept 12 bases outside the gene matches. Germline V gives CDR1 LGHDT, CDR2 YNNKEL (reference sequence). The CDR3 covers 15 residues. The CDR3 loop is CASSAQQGPVSEAFF. For the CDR3, the DNA is TGTGCCAGCAGCGCTCAACAGGGGCCGGTCTCTGAAGCTTTCTTT.

The chain links TRBV25-1 to TRBJ1-2; TRBD1 aligns across 8 bases. CDR1 and CDR2 (germline): MGHDK, SYGVNS. CDR3 length equals 18 residues. The junction had 17 bases not matched to a gene; V was cut back by 4 bases and J by 4 bases. The CDR3 sequence is CASSAPLGAGGESYGYTF. In DNA form, the CDR3 reads TGTGCCAGCAGTGCCCCACTGGGGGCAGGGGGCGAGAGCTATGGCTACACCTTC.

The rearrangement joins TRBV19 to TRBJ2-3; 11 bases are a match to TRBD2. This CDR3 comprises 19 residues. Losses at the gene ends were 6 bases for V and 6 bases for J; bases not matched to a gene: 20. Per the germline V gene, CDR1 is LNHDA and CDR2 is SQIVND (reference sequence). For the CDR3, the DNA is TGTGCCAGTAGCCTAGAGGGCCACTTTAGCGGGAGGGCCGTCGATACGCAGTATTTT. Protein: CASSLEGHFSGRAVDTQYF.

This clone was observed a handful of times. This sequence joins TRBV5-7 and TRBJ1-5; D gene unclear. TRBV5-7 is classed as an ORF, of uncertain function. This CDR3 has 18 amino acids. V was cut by 4 bases and J by 1 base, with 21 bases left in between. The CDR3 here is CASSQPQCRLLSNQPQHF. The CDR3 bases are TGTGCCAGCAGCCAACCCCAATGTCGGTTGTTGAGCAATCAGCCCCAGCATTTT.

This clone was counted once. CDR3: CASSRLQDSPLHF. CDR3 nucleotide sequence: TGTGCCAGCAGCCGCTTACAGGATTCACCCCTCCACTTT. V gene TRBV3-1 (or the pseudogene TRBV3-2) combines with J gene TRBJ1-6; possibly TRBD1 for D (5 bases). V was trimmed by 4 bases and J by 8 bases, leaving 9 bases between them. CDR1 and CDR2 from the germline V gene are LGHDT and YNNKEL (reference sequence). The CDR3 is 13 residues long.

The chain recombines TRBV5-1 with TRBJ1-2, with D tentatively TRBD1 (5 bases). V was clipped by 7 bases and J by 2 bases, with 18 bases between them. Germline V gene sequence: CDR1 SGHRS, CDR2 YFSETQ. The CDR3 runs to 15 residues. CDR3 amino acids: CASRLTPEGNYGYTF. The CDR3 coding sequence is TGCGCCAGCCGGTTGACACCGGAGGGGAACTATGGCTACACCTTC.

In this sample, this clone turned up a few times. V and J are TRBV4-1 and TRBJ2-2; 9 nucleotides align to TRBD2. This CDR3 spans 15 amino acids. J was trimmed by 3 bases and V by 4 bases; bases with no gene match: 3. CDR1 is MGHRA, CDR2 YSYEKL, per germline. The CDR3 DNA follows: TGCGCCAGCAGCCGTAGGACTAGCGACACCGGGGAGCTGTTTTTT. Translated: CASSRRTSDTGELFF.

The rearrangement joins TRBV30 to TRBJ1-5; TRBD1 agrees at 7 bases. V lost 0 bases and J lost 7; bases outside the gene matches: 12. CDR1 is GTSNPN and CDR2 is SVGIG in the germline V gene (reference sequence). The CDR3 has 16 amino acids. CDR3 sequence (DNA): TGTGCCTGGAGTGTTCCCTTTGACAGGGTTCGCCAGCCCCAGCATTTT. This gives the protein CAWSVPFDRVRQPQHF.

The chain carries TRBV30 and TRBJ1-4; a weak D match, TRBD1 (6 bases). This CDR3 spans 15 amino acids. V was cut by 2 bases and J by 2 bases, with 12 bases left in between. Germline V gene sequence: CDR1 GTSNPN, CDR2 SVGIG (reference sequence). CDR3 sequence (DNA): TGTGCCTGGAGTCACAGGGTTGCCACTAATGAAAAACTGTTTTTT. Translated: CAWSHRVATNEKLFF.

The chain has TRBV6-5 and TRBJ1-3; D is possibly TRBD1 (5 bases). This CDR3 has 14 amino acids. The ends were cut back, 0 bases at V and 4 bases at J, with 7 bases in the middle. Germline values: CDR1 MNHEY, CDR2 SVGAGI. The CDR3 nucleotides read TGTGCCAGCAGTTACTCTAGACAGGGAAACACCATATATTTT. It is translated as CASSYSRQGNTIYF.

The chain has TRBV25-1 and TRBJ2-7; 7 bases fit TRBD2. After removal of 4 bases from V and 2 bases from J, the junction contained 8 bases not matched to a gene. Germline V gene data show CDR1 as MGHDK and CDR2 as SYGVNS. CDR3 length equals 15 residues. The CDR3 loop reads CASSGPWGGTYEQYF. The CDR3 nucleotides are TGTGCCAGCAGTGGCCCCTGGGGGGGGACCTACGAGCAGTACTTC.

With respect to this clone: This sample also contains other DNA sequences that code for the same CDR3. The chain employs TRBV3-1 (or the pseudogene TRBV3-2) and TRBJ2-5, with a possible D match to TRBD2 (5 bases). V was clipped by 1 base and J by 2 bases, with 8 bases between them. Germline V gives CDR1 LGHDT, CDR2 YNNKEL (reference sequence). CDR3 length: 14 amino acids. The chain's CDR3 is CASSQGLRQETQYF. CDR3 in DNA: TGTGCCAGCAGCCAAGGACTAAGACAAGAGACCCAGTACTTC.

The rearrangement links TRBV7-8 to TRBJ1-1; possible D gene TRBD1, 5 bases. With 5 bases removed from V and 4 bases from J, the gap between germline ends came to 11 bases. This CDR3 spans 13 amino acids. In germline, CDR1 is SGHVS, CDR2 FQNEAQ. Here the CDR3 reads CASSLPGGTEAFF. In DNA form, the CDR3 reads TGTGCCAGCAGCCTCCCGGGGGGCACTGAAGCTTTCTTT.

V and J are TRBV4-1 and TRBJ2-1, with 12 bases identical to TRBD2. Per the germline V gene, CDR1 is MGHRA and CDR2 is YSYEKL. Unmatched junction bases numbered 7, after V lost 1 base and J lost 6 bases. This CDR3 has 17 residues. The CDR3 loop reads CASSQGKGLAGLNEQFF. CDR3 sequence (DNA): TGCGCCAGCAGCCAAGGAAAAGGACTAGCGGGACTCAATGAGCAGTTCTTC.

The V gene is TRBV25-1, the J gene TRBJ2-7; a weak D match, TRBD1 (5 bases). Germline CDR1 reads MGHDK; CDR2 reads SYGVNS. V was trimmed by 3 bases and J by 0 bases, leaving 12 bases between them. This CDR3 contains 15 residues. CDR3 loop: CASSDAGLSSYEQYF. Here the CDR3 DNA reads TGTGCCAGCAGTGACGCAGGGTTGAGCTCCTACGAGCAGTACTTC.

The genes are TRBV7-2 and TRBJ2-6; D not resolved. Germline loops: CDR1 SGHTA, CDR2 FQGNSA. The CDR3 has 15 residues. With 2 bases removed from V and 2 bases from J, the gap between germline ends came to 7 bases. CDR3 region: CASSLSRAGANVLTF. The DNA for the CDR3 is TGTGCCAGCAGCTTAAGCCGGGCTGGGGCCAACGTCCTGACTTTC.

The chain combines TRBV15 with TRBJ1-3, with D hard to call. This CDR3 comprises 17 residues. The V end lost 2 bases, the J end lost 4 bases, and 18 bases lay between the germline ends. Per germline, CDR1 LNHNV and CDR2 YYDKDF (reference sequence). CDR3 nucleotides: TGTGCCACCAGCAGATCGCAGACCCGGGTAACAGGAAACACCATATATTTT. It is translated as CATSRSQTRVTGNTIYF.

This chain joins TRBV7-9 and TRBJ2-7; 8 bases fit TRBD2. The CDR3 extends over 14 amino acids. Trimming cost V 5 bases and J 6 bases; bases outside gene matches: 9. In germline, CDR1 is SEHNR, CDR2 FQNEAQ (reference sequence). CDR3 sequence reads: CASSPSGRRGEQYF. CDR3 DNA sequence: TGTGCCAGCAGCCCGAGCGGGAGACGAGGCGAGCAGTACTTC.

The CDR3: CASSLWDRVLSSYNEQFF. The CDR3 region has the DNA TGTGCCAGCAGCTTATGGGACAGGGTACTTAGCTCCTACAATGAGCAGTTCTTC. The chain uses TRBV7-9 and TRBJ2-1; 9 bases are a match to TRBD1. Germline V gene sequence: CDR1 SEHNR, CDR2 FQNEAQ (reference sequence). The V segment lost 2 bases and the J segment 0 bases; nucleotides outside the gene matches: 8. CDR3 length equals 18 residues.

The rearrangement joins TRBV12-5 to TRBJ2-1; TRBD2 aligns across 10 bases. The CDR3 is made up of 13 amino acids. Germline V gene sequence: CDR1 LGHNT, CDR2 FRNRAP. V lost 5 bases to trimming and J lost 8 bases; unmatched junction nucleotides: 3. CDR3 DNA: TGTGCTAGTGGTAGCGGGAGGGGATATGAGCAGTTCTTC. This gives the protein CASGSGRGYEQFF.

This chain connects TRBV28 to TRBJ1-3, with unresolved D. Germline values: CDR1 MDHEN, CDR2 SYDVKM. This CDR3 has 15 amino acids. Trimming took off 3 bases at V and 0 bases at J, with 9 bases between the two ends. Here the CDR3 DNA reads TGTGCCAGCAGTTTCCCAGGATTCTCTGGAAACACCATATATTTT. Its translation: CASSFPGFSGNTIYF. The complete variable domain, with remaining parts taken from reference TRBV28 and TRBJ1-3, reads DVKVTQSSRYLVKRTGEKVFLECVQDMDHENMFWYRQDPGLGLRLIYFSYDVKMKEKGDIPEGYSVSREKKERFSLILESASTNQTSMYLCASSFPGFSGNTIYFGEGSWLTVV.

The V gene is TRBV6-6, the J gene TRBJ1-2; D gene ambiguous. CDR1 and CDR2 (germline): MNHNY, SVGAGI (reference sequence). V was pared by 2 bases and J by 8 bases, with 15 bases between. The CDR3 spans 14 residues. In nucleotides, the CDR3 is TGTGCCAGCAGTTACGAGGGCCCTCGCTTCGGCTACACCTTC. Amino acid sequence: CASSYEGPRFGYTF.

The rearrangement joins TRBV4-2 to TRBJ2-5; tentative D call: TRBD1 (6 bases). Looked up from germline, CDR1 is LGHNA and CDR2 is YNFKEQ. Trimming removed 1 base from V and 3 bases from J, with 12 bases in between. This CDR3 has 15 residues. The CDR3 is CASSQVHRAEETQYF. The DNA for the CDR3 is TGTGCCAGCAGCCAAGTTCACAGGGCCGAAGAGACCCAGTACTTC.

The chain links TRBV2 to TRBJ1-2; D ambiguous. CDR1 and CDR2 (germline): SNHLY, FYNNEI. V was cut by 6 bases and J by 8 bases, with 19 bases left in between. This CDR3 comprises 14 residues. In DNA, the CDR3 is TGTGCCAGCAGACCCCAGGTGAGCACGGGAGGCTACACCTTC. It encodes CASRPQVSTGGYTF.

The chain has TRBV11-2 and TRBJ2-5; 12 bases align to TRBD1. The CDR3 length is 17 residues. Losses at the gene ends were 7 bases for V and 5 bases for J; bases not matched to a gene: 14. The germline V gene encodes CDR1 SGHAT and CDR2 FQNNGV. In DNA, the CDR3 is TGTGCCAGCACCCAGCTCCCGGGACAGGGGGCTTGGGAGACCCAGTACTTC. It translates to CASTQLPGQGAWETQYF.

This chain links TRBV7-9 with TRBJ2-5; 11 bases are shared with TRBD2. V shed 6 bases, J shed 0 bases, and the junction held 3 bases outside the gene matches. Per germline, CDR1 SEHNR and CDR2 FQNEAQ (reference sequence). The CDR3 extends over 15 amino acids. DNA for the CDR3: TGTGCCAGCAGGACGGGACTAGCGGACCAAGAGACCCAGTACTTC. Translated, it gives CASRTGLADQETQYF.